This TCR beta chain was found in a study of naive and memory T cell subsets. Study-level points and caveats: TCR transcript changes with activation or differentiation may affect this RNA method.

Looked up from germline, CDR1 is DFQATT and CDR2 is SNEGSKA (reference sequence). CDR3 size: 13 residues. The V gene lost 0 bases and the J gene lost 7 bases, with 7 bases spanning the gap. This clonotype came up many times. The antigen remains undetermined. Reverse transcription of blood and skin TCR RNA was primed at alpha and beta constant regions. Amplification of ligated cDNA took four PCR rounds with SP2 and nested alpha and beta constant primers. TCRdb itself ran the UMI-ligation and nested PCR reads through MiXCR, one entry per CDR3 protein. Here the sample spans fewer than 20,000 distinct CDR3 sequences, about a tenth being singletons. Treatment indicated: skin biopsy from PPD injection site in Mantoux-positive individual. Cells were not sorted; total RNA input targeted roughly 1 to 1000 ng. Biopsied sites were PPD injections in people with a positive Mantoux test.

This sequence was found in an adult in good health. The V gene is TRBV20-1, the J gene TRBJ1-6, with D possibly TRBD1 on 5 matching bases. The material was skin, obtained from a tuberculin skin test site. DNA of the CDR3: TGCAGTGCTAGAGATAAGGGGAATTCACCCCTCCACTTT. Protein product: CSARDKGNSPLHF.